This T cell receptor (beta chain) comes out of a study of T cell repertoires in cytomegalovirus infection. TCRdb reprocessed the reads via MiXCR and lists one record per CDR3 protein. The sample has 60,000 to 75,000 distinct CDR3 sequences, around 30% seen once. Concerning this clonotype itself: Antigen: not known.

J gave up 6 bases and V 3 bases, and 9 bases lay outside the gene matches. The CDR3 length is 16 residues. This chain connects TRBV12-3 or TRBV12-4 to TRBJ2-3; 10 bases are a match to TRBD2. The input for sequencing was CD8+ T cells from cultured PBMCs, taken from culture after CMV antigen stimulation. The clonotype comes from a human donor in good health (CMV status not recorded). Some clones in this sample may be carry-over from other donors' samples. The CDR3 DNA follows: TGTGCCAGCAGTTTCCCGTCTAGCGGGGGATCGGATACGCAGTATTTT. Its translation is CASSFPSSGGSDTQYF.